The rows below give T cell receptor beta chains drawn from one sample of a study of patients and donors after allogeneic stem cell transplantation. TCRdb passed the RT-PCR reads through MiXCR, listing each CDR3 protein once. The sample yields over 400,000 distinct CDR3 sequences, 16% seen once. Sample: blood, either unsorted or a sorted T cell fraction (not recorded which). The receptors shown here come from a human donor who was either an allogeneic HSCT recipient or a stem cell or donor lymphocyte infusion donor (not recorded which). It is not recorded whose cells these are; they may come from a transplant donor. The CDR3 runs from the conserved cysteine through the conserved F or W. The D gene is left open where the match is weak. Some rows have no size entry. The others give once, few or many, or a class for an expanded clone.

NA | NA | TRBJ2-3 | TRBV15 | CATSDKYRGGDTQYF | TGTGCCACCAGCGATAAGTACAGGGGAGGAGATACGCAGTATTTT
few | NA | TRBJ1-1 | TRBV9 | CASSVDSEWVEAFF | TGTGCCAGCAGCGTAGACAGTGAGTGGGTTGAAGCTTTCTTT
NA | TRBD2 | TRBJ2-3 | TRBV11-1 | CASSRRTSGYTSTDTQYF | TGTGCCAGCAGCCGAAGGACTAGCGGTTATACAAGCACAGATACGCAGTATTTT
NA | TRBD1 | TRBJ2-5 | TRBV29-1 | CSVAGTDRETQYF | TGCAGCGTTGCCGGGACAGACAGAGAGACCCAGTACTTC
few | TRBD2 | TRBJ2-6 | TRBV20-1 | CSATGLAGHSGANVLTF | TGCAGTGCTACCGGACTAGCGGGGCACTCTGGGGCCAACGTCCTGACTTTC
NA | NA | TRBJ1-2 | TRBV3-1 | CASSPRRTYGDGYTF | TGTGCCAGCAGCCCGCGCAGGACCTATGGGGATGGCTACACCTTC
NA | NA | TRBJ1-2 | TRBV30 | CAWIRDTYGYTF | TGTGCCTGGATACGGGACACCTATGGCTACACCTTC
many | NA | TRBJ2-7 | TRBV15 | CATSRTGVLSYEQYF | TGTGCCACCAGCAGGACAGGCGTTCTTTCCTACGAGCAGTACTTC
few | NA | TRBJ2-1 | TRBV20-1 | CSARDLFGPGEQFF | TGCAGTGCTAGAGATCTCTTCGGACCCGGAGAGCAGTTCTTC
NA | TRBD1 | TRBJ2-4 | TRBV3-1 | CASSQGPGTAFQYF | TGTGCCAGCAGCCAAGGTCCCGGGACAGCTTTTCAGTACTTC
once | NA | TRBJ1-1 | TRBV4-1 | CPSSHRGGDSWNTEAFF | TGCCCCAGCAGCCATCGGGGTGGGGACTCCTGGAACACTGAAGCTTTCTTT
NA | TRBD2 | TRBJ2-1 | TRBV20-1 | CSARDPASGGAWSYNEQFF | TGCAGTGCTAGAGATCCGGCTAGCGGGGGGGCGTGGTCCTACAATGAGCAGTTCTTC
few | TRBD1 | TRBJ1-1 | TRBV19 | CASSHGTGRTEAFF | TGTGCCAGTAGTCACGGGACAGGGAGAACTGAAGCTTTCTTT
NA | NA | TRBJ2-6 | TRBV6-1 | CASSLTGTGANVLTF | TGTGCCAGCAGTCTTACAGGCACTGGGGCCAACGTCCTGACTTTC
few | TRBD2 | TRBJ2-7 | TRBV9 | CASTEGSGGSSYEQYF | TGTGCCAGCACCGAAGGTAGCGGGGGCAGCTCCTACGAGCAGTACTTC
many | TRBD1 | TRBJ2-1 | TRBV9 | CASSVWDRGSNEQFF | TGTGCCAGCAGCGTTTGGGACAGGGGCTCCAATGAGCAGTTCTTC
NA | NA | TRBJ1-2 | TRBV28 | CASSEVTDVGFTF | TGTGCCAGCAGCGAGGTAACGGATGTAGGCTTCACCTTC
large | NA | TRBJ2-7 | TRBV24-1 | CATSGDYSYEQYF | TGTGCCACCAGTGGCGACTACTCCTACGAGCAGTACTTC
few | NA | TRBJ2-3 | TRBV6-2/TRBV6-3 | CASSYEGSSTDTQYF | TGTGCCAGCAGTTACGAAGGATCTAGCACAGATACGCAGTATTTT
few | NA | TRBJ2-4 | TRBV7-9 | CASRGVAKNIQYF | TGTGCCAGCAGGGGGGTAGCCAAAAACATTCAGTACTTC
few | NA | TRBJ2-2 | TRBV10-3 | CAISVGGANTGELFF | TGTGCCATCAGTGTAGGAGGGGCCAACACCGGGGAGCTGTTTTTT
few | NA | TRBJ2-1 | TRBV9 | CASSVEDSSYNEQFF | TGTGCCAGCAGCGTAGAGGACTCCTCCTACAATGAGCAGTTCTTC
few | TRBD1 | TRBJ1-4 | TRBV20-1 | CSAANRDRGREKLFF | TGCAGTGCTGCGAACCGGGACAGGGGACGTGAAAAACTGTTTTTT
few | NA | TRBJ2-7 | TRBV29-1 | CSVEGSGPNYEQYF | TGCAGCGTTGAAGGGTCGGGACCGAACTACGAGCAGTACTTC
NA | NA | TRBJ2-7 | TRBV20-1 | CSARPIPFQDTYEQYF | TGCAGTGCTAGACCTATACCTTTCCAGGATACCTACGAGCAGTACTTC
once | NA | TRBJ1-1 | TRBV6-1 | CAGMGGNRNTEAFF | TGTGCCGGCATGGGGGGAAATCGGAACACTGAAGCTTTCTTT
NA | TRBD2 | TRBJ2-3 | TRBV5-1 | CASSSGTSGDTDTQYF | TGCGCCAGCAGCTCCGGGACTAGCGGGGACACAGATACGCAGTATTTT
NA | TRBD1 | TRBJ2-1 | TRBV27 | CASSLSDRVDEQFF | TGTGCCAGCAGTTTATCGGACAGGGTCGATGAGCAGTTCTTC
NA | NA | TRBJ2-4 | TRBV4-1 | CASSQDWAPVAKNIQYF | TGCGCCAGCAGCCAAGATTGGGCACCCGTAGCCAAAAACATTCAGTACTTC
many | NA | TRBJ2-3 | TRBV20-1 | CSARAYYTDTQYF | TGCAGTGCTAGGGCATATTACACAGATACGCAGTATTTT
few | TRBD2 | TRBJ2-2 | TRBV9 | CASRRGLAGEGGELFF | TGTGCCAGCAGGCGGGGACTAGCGGGAGAGGGTGGGGAGCTGTTTTTT
NA | NA | TRBJ1-6 | TRBV9 | CASSRGLNSPLHF | TGTGCCAGCAGCCGAGGACTTAATTCACCCCTCCACTTT